Listed below are T cell receptor beta chains from one sample, sequenced in a study of blood T cell repertoires in COVID-19. Produced via immunoSEQ multiplex PCR; TCRdb's table is partial and in-frame only. The data show 100,000 or so clones, roughly 80% seen once. Sequenced: peripheral blood. These receptors all come from a man older than 75 with acute or convalescent COVID-19. The CDR3 runs from the conserved cysteine through the conserved F or W. Each record gives: clone size, D gene, V gene, J gene, CDR3 DNA, CDR3 protein. A D gene is named only where the DNA matches it firmly. Clone size is not always given. Where it is, it says once, few, many or a class for expanded clones.

abundance: NA
d_gene: TRBD2
v_gene: TRBV11-2
j_gene: TRBJ2-7
CDR3nt: TGTGCCAGCAGCCCTCGGACTAGCGGGAGGGCCCTCTACGAGCAGTACTTC
CDR3aa: CASSPRTSGRALYEQYF

abundance: NA
d_gene: NA
v_gene: TRBV18
j_gene: TRBJ1-2
CDR3nt: TGTGCCAGCTCCGATTCTATATTTCAGGGAAATGGCTACACCTTC
CDR3aa: CASSDSIFQGNGYTF

abundance: NA
d_gene: NA
v_gene: TRBV11-3
j_gene: TRBJ2-1
CDR3nt: TGTGCCAGCAGCCCAACACAGGGACGCAATGAGCAGTTCTTC
CDR3aa: CASSPTQGRNEQFF

abundance: NA
d_gene: TRBD2
v_gene: TRBV7-2
j_gene: TRBJ2-1
CDR3nt: TGTGCCAGCAGCTTAGGGCTAGCGGGGCCCAATGAGCAGTTCTTC
CDR3aa: CASSLGLAGPNEQFF

abundance: NA
d_gene: TRBD1
v_gene: TRBV5-1
j_gene: TRBJ2-1
CDR3nt: TGCGCCAGCAGCTTGAAATCCGGGACAGCTAATGAGCAGTTCTTC
CDR3aa: CASSLKSGTANEQFF

abundance: NA
d_gene: NA
v_gene: TRBV24-1
j_gene: TRBJ2-3
CDR3nt: TGTGCCACCAGTGATTACGACAGACAGAGCACAGATACGCAGTATTTT
CDR3aa: CATSDYDRQSTDTQYF

abundance: few
d_gene: NA
v_gene: TRBV29-1
j_gene: TRBJ2-7
CDR3nt: TGCAGTACGCGTCCCGGGACACCACCCTACGAGCAGTACTTC
CDR3aa: CSTRPGTPPYEQYF

abundance: once
d_gene: NA
v_gene: TRBV19
j_gene: TRBJ1-5
CDR3nt: TGTGCCAGTAGTATGGGGCAGGTAAATCAGCCCCAGCATTTT
CDR3aa: CASSMGQVNQPQHF

abundance: NA
d_gene: TRBD1
v_gene: TRBV4-3
j_gene: TRBJ1-1
CDR3nt: TGCGCCAGCAGCCACATGACGGGTCAGGGGGCCTTGGGCACTGAAGCTTTCTTT
CDR3aa: CASSHMTGQGALGTEAFF

abundance: NA
d_gene: TRBD2
v_gene: TRBV9
j_gene: TRBJ2-1
CDR3nt: TGTGCCAGCAGCGTAGCGGCTAGCGGGATCCTTGGCAATGAGCAGTTCTTC
CDR3aa: CASSVAASGILGNEQFF

abundance: NA
d_gene: NA
v_gene: TRBV27
j_gene: TRBJ1-2
CDR3nt: TGTGCCAGCAGTTTATCGCGGGGGACGGCTAACTATGGCTACACCTTC
CDR3aa: CASSLSRGTANYGYTF

abundance: NA
d_gene: TRBD2
v_gene: TRBV9
j_gene: TRBJ2-1
CDR3nt: TGTGCCAGCAGCCCCAGAGGGACTAGCGGCTACAATGAGCAGTTCTTC
CDR3aa: CASSPRGTSGYNEQFF

abundance: NA
d_gene: NA
v_gene: TRBV7-2
j_gene: TRBJ1-2
CDR3nt: TGTGCCAGCAGCTTAGCGCTAACGGCTAACTATGGCTACACCTTC
CDR3aa: CASSLALTANYGYTF